Below are 10 T cell receptor beta chains sequenced from a single sample in a study of CDR3 diversity in severe acne. TCRdb re-analysed the PCR reads in MiXCR, keeping a single row per CDR3 protein. The sample shows approximately 97,000 distinct CDR3 sequences, about half of them seen only once. Material: blood. The receptors were gathered from a male donor with acne.

The chain joins TRBV20-1 to TRBJ2-3; TRBD2 is a possible D gene (5 bases). Trimming removed 0 bases from V and 11 bases from J, with 27 bases in between. This CDR3 comprises 17 residues. CDR1 DFQATT and CDR2 SNEGSKA come from the germline V gene (reference sequence). CDR3 coding DNA: TGCAGTGCTAGAGATCTTGCCGGACTGGGTTCCTACAATGAGCAGTATTTT. The encoded protein is CSARDLAGLGSYNEQYF.

Judged by abundance, this clonotype is medium-sized. The gene calls are TRBV20-1 and TRBJ2-3; D not resolved. Per germline, CDR1 DFQATT and CDR2 SNEGSKA (reference sequence). This CDR3 is built from 13 residues. V lost 3 bases, J lost 1 base, and 8 bases lay in between. The DNA of the CDR3 is TGCAGTGCTAGCGGGTCTGGCACAGATACGCAGTATTTT. It yields the protein CSASGSGTDTQYF.

This chain links TRBV6-5 with TRBJ1-5, with 7 bases fitting TRBD1. Germline loops: CDR1 MNHEY, CDR2 SVGAGI. Trimming cost V 8 bases and J 6 bases; bases outside gene matches: 10. There are 14 residues in the CDR3. CDR3 nucleotide sequence: TGTGCCAGCCGAGCGACAGGGTTCGGTCAGCCCCAGCATTTT. This sequence encodes CASRATGFGQPQHF.

This clonotype was detected many times. The chain links TRBV7-2 to TRBJ2-3; 9 bases line up with TRBD2. Germline V gives CDR1 SGHTA, CDR2 FQGNSA. Trimming took 2 bases from V and 3 from J; bases not matched to a gene: 6. CDR3 length equals 16 residues. CDR3 sequence reads: CASSLFAGGLTDTQYF. The DNA for the CDR3 is TGTGCCAGCAGCTTATTCGCGGGAGGGTTGACAGATACGCAGTATTTT. The full variable domain, in which reference TRBV7-2 and TRBJ2-3 provide the parts outside the CDR3, is GAGVSQSPSNKVTEKGKDVELRCDPISGHTALYWYRQSLGQGLEFLIYFQGNSAPDKSGLPSDRFSAERTGGSVSTLTIQRTQQEDSAVYLCASSLFAGGLTDTQYFGPGTRLTVL.

This clonotype was detected many times. The genes are TRBV28 and TRBJ2-7, with D perhaps TRBD1 (5 bases). Trimming shortened V by 1 base and J by 2 bases, and 9 bases separated the two germline ends. The CDR3 spans 14 residues. Per germline, CDR1 MDHEN and CDR2 SYDVKM. CDR3 residues: CASSLSGYTYEQYF. DNA for the CDR3: TGTGCCAGCAGTTTATCAGGGTATACCTACGAGCAGTACTTC. Full variable domain (rest looked up from reference TRBV28 and TRBJ2-7): DVKVTQSSRYLVKRTGEKVFLECVQDMDHENMFWYRQDPGLGLRLIYFSYDVKMKEKGDIPEGYSVSREKKERFSLILESASTNQTSMYLCASSLSGYTYEQYFGPGTRLTVT.

About this clonotype: A clone one base away is much larger, so this may be a read error. Since the CDR3 does not end with the conserved phenylalanine or tryptophan, this likely comes from a read error. This chain uses TRBV29-1 with TRBJ1-2, with 8 nucleotides matching TRBD1. Trimming at V came to 6 bases and at J to 1 base, leaving 1 base not matched to a gene. The CDR3 has 12 amino acids. Germline-derived CDR1 and CDR2 are SQVTM and ANQGSEA. CDR3 bases: TGCAGCGTGGACAGGGTTAACTATGGCTACACCATC. Its protein product is CSVDRVNYGYTI.

A few counts support this clonotype. A read error may explain this, as a much larger clone is one base away. The chain joins TRBV20-1 to TRBJ2-1; TRBD2 matches at 11 bases. CDR1 and CDR2 (germline): DFQATT, SNEGSKA (reference sequence). The CDR3 contains 14 residues. The CDR3 DNA reads TGCAGTGCTAGAGTGACTAGCGGGAATAATGAGCAGTCCTTC. This sequence encodes CSARVTSGNNEQSF.

The chain recombines TRBV3-1 with TRBJ1-5; D is uncertain. CDR3 length: 13 residues. The V end lost 1 base, the J end lost 6 bases, and 7 bases lay between the germline ends. Germline lookup yields CDR1 LGHDT and CDR2 YNNKEL (reference sequence). The CDR3 region is CASSQGAGQPQHF. The CDR3 coding sequence is TGTGCCAGCAGCCAAGGGGCCGGTCAGCCCCAGCATTTT.

On this clonotype: This may arise from a read error, as a much more abundant clone is one base away. The conserved phenylalanine or tryptophan normally closing the CDR3 is absent here, so this likely arose from a read error. The chain combines TRBV19 with TRBJ1-5; D call uncertain. V gave up 8 bases and J gave up 0 bases, with 8 bases separating them. The CDR3 length is 13 residues. Germline CDR1 LNHDA, CDR2 SQIVND (reference sequence). This CDR3 reads CASAEYSNQPQHL. CDR3 DNA: TGTGCCAGTGCTGAATATAGCAATCAGCCCCAGCATTTG.

CDR3 loop: CATSDSGQGDYEQYF. CDR3 sequence (DNA): TGTGCCACCAGTGATTCGGGACAGGGCGATTACGAGCAGTACTTC. The chain joins TRBV24-1 to TRBJ2-7, with 9 positions matching TRBD1. From germline, CDR1 is KGHDR and CDR2 SFDVKD. After removal of 2 bases from V and 4 bases from J, the junction contained 5 bases not matched to a gene. The CDR3 contains 15 residues.